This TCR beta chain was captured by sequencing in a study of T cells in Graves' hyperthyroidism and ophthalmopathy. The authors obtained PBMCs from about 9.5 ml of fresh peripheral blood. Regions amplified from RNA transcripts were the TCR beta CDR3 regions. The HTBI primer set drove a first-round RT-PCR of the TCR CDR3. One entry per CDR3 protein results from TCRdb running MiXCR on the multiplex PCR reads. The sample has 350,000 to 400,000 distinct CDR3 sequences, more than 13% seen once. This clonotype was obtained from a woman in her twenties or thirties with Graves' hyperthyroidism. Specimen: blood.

The CDR3: CASSATGDGQFF. DNA for the CDR3: TGTGCCAGCAGTGCCACAGGGGATGGGCAGTTCTTC. This sequence joins TRBV6-1 and TRBJ2-1; the match to TRBD1 covers 7 bases. The CDR3 covers 12 residues. Germline V gives CDR1 MNHNS, CDR2 SASEGT. V lost 4 bases to trimming and J lost 12 bases; unmatched junction nucleotides: 6.